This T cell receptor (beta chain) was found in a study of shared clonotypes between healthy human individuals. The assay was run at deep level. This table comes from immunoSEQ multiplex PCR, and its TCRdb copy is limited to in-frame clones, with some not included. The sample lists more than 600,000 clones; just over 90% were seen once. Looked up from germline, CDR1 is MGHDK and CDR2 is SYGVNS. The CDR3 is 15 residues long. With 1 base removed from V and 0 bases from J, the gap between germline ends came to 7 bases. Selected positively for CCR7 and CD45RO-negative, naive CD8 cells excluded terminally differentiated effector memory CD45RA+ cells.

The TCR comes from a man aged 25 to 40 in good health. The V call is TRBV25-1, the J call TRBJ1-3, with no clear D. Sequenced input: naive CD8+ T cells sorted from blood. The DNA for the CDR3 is TGTGCCAGCAGTGAATGGGAGGTCTCTGGAAACACCATATATTTT. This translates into CASSEWEVSGNTIYF.